Following are 30 T cell receptor beta chains from one sample sequenced in a study of cytomegalovirus exposure and HLA in healthy donors. 60 Vbeta and 13 Jbeta primers were used in PCR. Sequenced by immunoSEQ multiplex PCR; TCRdb stores in-frame clones only, minus some. The top ten hold around 14% of the sample, which has 150,000 to 200,000 clones, roughly three quarters seen once. Sequenced material: PBMCs. These receptors all come from a woman between 40 and 50 years old in good health and CMV-seronegative.

As to this clone: One junction end disagrees with the germline gene, perhaps due to a read error. The chain has TRBV10-3 and TRBJ2-6; D is possibly TRBD1 (5 bases). Germline V gene lookup returns CDR1 ENHRY and CDR2 SYGVKD. The CDR3 totals 16 residues. In DNA, the CDR3 is TGTGCCATCAGTGAGTCAGCGTTGTCTGGGGCCAACGGCCTGACTTTC. Its translation is CAISESALSGANGLTF.

The chain couples TRBV11-3 to TRBJ2-5; tentative D call: TRBD2 (7 bases). This CDR3 region has 12 residues. Germline V lookup: CDR1 SGHNT, CDR2 YENEEA. Trimming removed 8 bases at V and 3 bases at J, with 10 bases between. The CDR3 protein is CASGGAEETQYF. The CDR3 nucleotides are TGTGCCAGCGGGGGGGCGGAAGAGACCCAGTACTTC.

This clone was counted between two and nine times. The rearrangement uses TRBV6-5 and TRBJ1-5, with D unresolved. Germline values: CDR1 MNHEY, CDR2 SVGAGI. V lost 3 bases, J lost 0 bases, and 3 bases lay in between. The CDR3 totals 13 residues. CDR3 DNA: TGTGCCAGCAGTTATCATAGCAATCAGCCCCAGCATTTT. It is translated as CASSYHSNQPQHF.

The CDR3 bases are TGCAGCGTTGATCTACCGGGAGGGAGGATCCAGTACTTC. As protein: CSVDLPGGRIQYF. V and J are TRBV29-1 and TRBJ2-5, with 8 positions matching TRBD2. CDR1 SQVTM and CDR2 ANQGSEA come from the germline V gene. After removal of 3 bases from V and 10 bases from J, the junction contained 10 bases not matched to a gene. The CDR3 length is 13 residues.

The V call is TRBV7-2, the J call TRBJ2-5; the match to TRBD1 covers 11 bases. In germline, CDR1 is SGHTA, CDR2 FQGNSA. The V gene end was trimmed by 5 bases and the J gene end by 5 bases; junction bases not matched to a gene: 10. The CDR3 contains 16 residues. CDR3 loop: CASSARTGGVGETQYF. The CDR3 region has the DNA TGTGCCAGCAGCGCTAGGACAGGGGGCGTAGGGGAGACCCAGTACTTC. Looking up the rest from reference TRBV7-2 and TRBJ2-5 gives the full variable domain: GAGVSQSPSNKVTEKGKDVELRCDPISGHTALYWYRQSLGQGLEFLIYFQGNSAPDKSGLPSDRFSAERTGGSVSTLTIQRTQQEDSAVYLCASSARTGGVGETQYFGPGTRLLVL.

The chain employs TRBV12-5 and TRBJ2-1, with no clear D. The CDR3 is made up of 15 amino acids. Trimming removed 6 bases from V and 1 base from J, with 13 bases in between. Germline V lookup: CDR1 LGHNT, CDR2 FRNRAP. The CDR3 sequence: CASGLSVESYNEQFF. CDR3 sequence (DNA): TGTGCTAGTGGCCTCAGCGTGGAATCCTACAATGAGCAGTTCTTC.

The J gene is TRBJ2-4, the V gene TRBV5-1; 9 bases align to TRBD1. With 2 bases clipped from V and 5 bases from J, the junction kept 8 bases outside the gene matches. Germline values: CDR1 SGHRS, CDR2 YFSETQ. This CDR3 is built from 16 residues. For the CDR3, the DNA is TGCGCCAGCAGCTTACAGGGGGCGCTTCTACAAAACATTCAGTACTTC. Translating gives CASSLQGALLQNIQYF.

This chain links TRBV7-3 with TRBJ2-1; perhaps TRBD2 as D (5 bases). The V and J ends lost 5 bases and 2 bases respectively, with 10 bases between them. Per the germline V gene, CDR1 is SGHTA and CDR2 is FQGTGA. The CDR3 contains 14 residues. CDR3 sequence (DNA): TGTGCCAGCAGCAAAGCCGGGACCTACAATGAGCAGTTCTTC. Encoded protein: CASSKAGTYNEQFF.

The chain employs TRBV4-2 and TRBJ2-3; maybe TRBD2 (6 bases). Germline V CDR1 and CDR2: LGHNA, YNFKEQ. The germline V and J ends were trimmed by 5 bases and 1 base, with 19 bases remaining between them. This CDR3 contains 17 residues. CDR3 region: CASSSGTGTPRTDTQYF. The CDR3 DNA reads as TGTGCCAGCAGCTCAGGCACCGGGACTCCACGCACAGATACGCAGTATTTT.

V is TRBV9 and J is TRBJ2-3; TRBD2 aligns across 14 bases. V lost 4 bases, J lost 4 bases, and 8 bases stayed unmatched. CDR3 length equals 17 residues. Germline CDR1 and CDR2: SGDLS and YYNGEE. CDR3 protein: CASSRSGTSGRSDTQYF. The DNA of the CDR3 is TGTGCCAGCAGCCGATCCGGGACTAGCGGGAGATCAGATACGCAGTATTTT.

The V gene is TRBV7-9, the J gene TRBJ2-3; 7 positions match TRBD2. This CDR3 has 19 amino acids. Germline V gene lookup returns CDR1 SEHNR and CDR2 FQNEAQ (reference sequence). V lost 5 bases and J lost 4; bases outside the gene matches: 21. The CDR3 DNA is TGTGCCAGCAGCCTACGGACCCAATGGGCGGGAGTCGCCCCAGATACGCAGTATTTT. It encodes CASSLRTQWAGVAPDTQYF.

The V gene is TRBV6-6, the J gene TRBJ1-2; D perhaps matches TRBD1 (5 bases). The germline V gene encodes CDR1 MNHNY and CDR2 SVGAGI (reference sequence). V lost 6 bases to trimming and J lost 8 bases, with 16 bases between them. The CDR3 extends over 13 amino acids. The CDR3 coding sequence is TGTGCCAGCAGCTCCATTGGGGGGGGAGGCTACACCTTC. It yields the protein CASSSIGGGGYTF.

The rearrangement joins TRBV5-5 to TRBJ2-3; TRBD1 might be the D (6 bases). The V gene lost 3 bases and the J gene lost 2 bases, with 16 bases spanning the gap. CDR1 is SGHKS and CDR2 is YYEKEE in the germline V gene (reference sequence). This CDR3 comprises 16 residues. The CDR3 nucleotides read TGTGCCAGCAGCTCTCCGGGACAAGATTTCACAGATACGCAGTATTTT. Translation gives CASSSPGQDFTDTQYF. The full variable domain, with the rest looked up from reference TRBV5-5 and TRBJ2-3, is DAGVTQSPTHLIKTRGQQVTLRCSPISGHKSVSWYQQVLGQGPQFIFQYYEKEERGRGNFPDRFSARQFPNYSSELNVNALLLGDSALYLCASSSPGQDFTDTQYFGPGTRLTVL.

A few counts support this clone. This chain uses TRBV5-4 with TRBJ2-1; the D is unclear. Trimming cost V 0 bases and J 5 bases, with 15 bases left between them. The germline CDR1 and CDR2 sequences are SGHNT and YYREEE (reference sequence). CDR3 length: 16 residues. Here the CDR3 reads CASSLADSRINNEQFF. CDR3 in DNA: TGTGCCAGCAGCTTGGCAGACTCACGAATAAACAATGAGCAGTTCTTC.

This clone was seen once. This chain joins TRBV5-6 and TRBJ1-5, with TRBD1 identical over 8 bases. The CDR3 totals 15 residues. Germline CDR1 reads SGHDT; CDR2 reads YYEEEE. V lost 2 bases to trimming and J lost 6 bases; unmatched junction nucleotides: 7. The CDR3 here is CASSFLGDRSQPQHF. The CDR3 coding sequence is TGTGCCAGCAGCTTTCTGGGGGACAGGAGTCAGCCCCAGCATTTT. Combining the CDR3 with reference TRBV5-6 and TRBJ1-5 gives the whole variable domain DAGVTQSPTHLIKTRGQQVTLRCSPKSGHDTVSWYQQALGQGPQFIFQYYEEEERQRGNFPDRFSGHQFPNYSSELNVNALLLGDSALYLCASSFLGDRSQPQHFGDGTRLSIL.

This clone was counted only a few times. Distinct nucleotide sequences in the sample also encode this CDR3. The V gene is TRBV4-3, the J gene TRBJ1-4, with a tentative D call TRBD1 (5 bases). Germline CDR1 reads LGHNA; CDR2 reads YSLEER. V was shortened by 0 bases and J by 8 bases, with 10 bases between the two germline ends. This CDR3 comprises 14 residues. The CDR3 region has the DNA TGCGCCAGCAGCCAAGACAGGACACAGGAAAAACTGTTTTTT. This codes for CASSQDRTQEKLFF.

The chain carries TRBV19 and TRBJ2-2; D not resolved. CDR3 size: 11 residues. Trimming removed 1 base at V and 8 bases at J, with 2 bases between. Germline loops: CDR1 LNHDA, CDR2 SQIVND (reference sequence). The CDR3 loop is CASSIAGELFF. In nucleotides, the CDR3 is TGTGCCAGTAGTATAGCTGGGGAGCTGTTTTTT.

V gene TRBV28 combines with J gene TRBJ1-4, with 8 bases identical to TRBD1. The CDR3 is 15 amino acids. Germline V lookup: CDR1 MDHEN, CDR2 SYDVKM. J was trimmed by 5 bases and V by 3 bases; bases with no gene match: 5. CDR3: CASSLVQGANEKLFF. The CDR3 DNA reads TGTGCCAGCAGTTTGGTCCAGGGGGCAAATGAAAAACTGTTTTTT.

The genes are TRBV28 and TRBJ1-5; D is undetermined. CDR3 length: 12 residues. The V end was cut by 6 bases, the J end by 8 bases, with 11 bases between. The V gene's germline CDR1 is MDHEN and CDR2 SYDVKM. The CDR3 is CASRLPLKPQHF. For the CDR3, the DNA is TGTGCCAGCAGACTCCCGCTTAAGCCCCAGCATTTT.

The rearrangement uses TRBV28 and TRBJ1-2; D gene uncertain. V was clipped by 3 bases and J by 11 bases, with 13 bases between them. The V gene's germline CDR1 is MDHEN and CDR2 SYDVKM. The CDR3 is made up of 12 amino acids. CDR3 nucleotide sequence: TGTGCCAGCAGTTTCTTGGCGGGAAAGTACACCTTC. Translated, it gives CASSFLAGKYTF.

This chain joins TRBV5-1 and TRBJ1-1, with D maybe TRBD1 (6 bases). This CDR3 spans 17 amino acids. Trimming took off 4 bases at V and 0 bases at J, with 19 bases between the two ends. The germline V gene has CDR1 SGHRS and CDR2 YFSETQ. CDR3 amino acids: CASSPGGLRDLNTEAFF. Here the CDR3 DNA reads TGCGCCAGCAGCCCGGGGGGCTTACGGGACCTGAACACTGAAGCTTTCTTT.

The rearrangement joins TRBV28 to TRBJ1-4; 7 bases line up with TRBD1. CDR3 length equals 15 residues. V lost 2 bases to trimming and J lost 6 bases; unmatched junction nucleotides: 6. Germline-derived CDR1 and CDR2 are MDHEN and SYDVKM. In DNA, the CDR3 is TGTGCCAGCAGTTTAGGAGACAGGGAGGATGAAAAACTGTTTTTT. As protein: CASSLGDREDEKLFF.

This chain joins TRBV7-8 and TRBJ2-1; TRBD2 agrees at 11 bases. The V gene end was trimmed by 6 bases and the J gene end by 0 bases; junction bases not matched to a gene: 13. CDR1 is SGHVS, CDR2 FQNEAQ, per germline. The CDR3 has 19 amino acids. The CDR3 region is CASSSGTSGGRGSYNEQFF. The CDR3, as DNA: TGTGCCAGCAGTTCCGGGACTAGCGGTGGACGGGGCTCCTACAATGAGCAGTTCTTC.

The V and J genes are TRBV4-3 and TRBJ2-3; D is possibly TRBD2 (6 bases). Germline V CDR1 and CDR2: LGHNA, YSLEER. This CDR3 has 17 amino acids. V lost 3 bases and J 2 bases, leaving 18 bases between the germline ends. The CDR3 loop is CASSHDPRGRYTDTQYF. In DNA, the CDR3 is TGCGCCAGCAGCCATGACCCCCGGGGGAGGTACACAGATACGCAGTATTTT.

V is TRBV6-5 and J is TRBJ1-4, with 8 bases lining up with TRBD1. The V gene's germline CDR1 is MNHEY and CDR2 SVGAGI. J gave up 8 bases and V 4 bases, and 6 bases lay outside the gene matches. The length of the CDR3 is 14 residues. CDR3 coding DNA: TGTGCCAGCAGTTTTGGACAGGGTGCAGAAAAACTGTTTTTT. Residues: CASSFGQGAEKLFF.

The chain employs TRBV9 and TRBJ2-2; 10 bases agree with TRBD1. Unmatched junction bases numbered 8, after V lost 1 base and J lost 5 bases. Germline CDR1 SGDLS, CDR2 YYNGEE. CDR3 length equals 17 residues. CDR3 sequence: CASSVSSGTGETGELFF. The CDR3 bases are TGTGCCAGCAGCGTATCCTCCGGGACAGGGGAGACCGGGGAGCTGTTTTTT. Full variable domain (outside the CDR3, taken from reference TRBV9 and TRBJ2-2): DSGVTQTPKHLITATGQRVTLRCSPRSGDLSVYWYQQSLDQGLQFLIQYYNGEERAKGNILERFSAQQFPDLHSELNLSSLELGDSALYFCASSVSSGTGETGELFFGEGSRLTVL.

Comments on this clone: The junction departs from germline at one end; a sequencing error may be responsible. The chain links TRBV7-9 to TRBJ2-7; TRBD2 aligns across 14 bases. The CDR3 loop spans 16 amino acids. CDR1 is SEHNR and CDR2 is FQNEAQ in the germline V gene (reference sequence). The CDR3 here is CSSSLGGLAGGHEQYF. CDR3 in DNA: TGTTCCAGCAGCTTAGGCGGACTAGCGGGAGGACACGAGCAGTACTTC.

This chain connects TRBV11-2 to TRBJ2-5; 12 nucleotides agree with TRBD1. CDR1 and CDR2 from the germline V gene are SGHAT and FQNNGV. This CDR3 spans 16 amino acids. The junction had 9 bases not matched to a gene; V was cut back by 5 bases and J by 5 bases. The DNA for the CDR3 is TGTGCCAGCAGCGACCGGGACAGGGGGCGTCGGGAGACCCAGTACTTC. Its translation: CASSDRDRGRRETQYF.

The V call is TRBV4-2, the J call TRBJ2-7; D is perhaps TRBD1 (5 bases). Germline V gene lookup returns CDR1 LGHNA and CDR2 YNFKEQ. The CDR3 consists of 15 residues. Trimming took off 2 bases at V and 1 base at J, with 12 bases between the two ends. CDR3 amino acids: CASSQRETESYEQYF. The CDR3 bases are TGTGCCAGCAGCCAACGAGAGACAGAGTCCTACGAGCAGTACTTC.

DNA for the CDR3: TGTGCCTGGACTAGGGGTCGACAGTCAACTAATGAAAAACTGTTTTTT. This codes for CAWTRGRQSTNEKLFF. The chain couples TRBV30 to TRBJ1-4; TRBD1 might be the D (5 bases). This CDR3 region has 16 residues. Trimming removed 4 bases from V and 0 bases from J, with 15 bases in between. In germline, CDR1 is GTSNPN, CDR2 SVGIG (reference sequence).